This T cell receptor beta chain originates from a study of a mutant IDH1 vaccine in newly diagnosed glioma. Study summary: Vaccination of patients was performed eight times, in weeks 1, 3, 5, 7, 11, 15, 19 and 23. Vaccine administration was initiated 4-6 weeks following radiotherapy alone, or with temozolomide cycles.

General study findings and limits: Evidence of vaccine-induced immune responses was documented in 85% to 95% of patients.

Worth noting for this clone: Antigen specificity is unknown.

The time point denotes: week 11, during vaccination. Vaccination comprised doses that each held 300 ug of mutant IDH1 20-mer peptide, plus topical imiquimod. Germline V gene data show CDR1 as SEHNR and CDR2 as FQNEAQ (reference sequence). The CDR3 spans 13 residues. The V gene lost 5 bases and the J gene lost 5 bases, with 10 bases spanning the gap. The assay was immunoSEQ multiplex PCR, and TCRdb's table has in-frame clones only and misses some. The sample lists some 120,000 clones; about 80% were seen once. J is TRBJ2-1 and V is TRBV7-9; TRBD1 is a possible D gene (5 bases). The starting material was PBMCs, obtained from a glioma patient whose treatment included an IDH1 peptide vaccine. This clonotype originated in a man in his forties with glioma. Written as DNA, the CDR3 is TGTGCCAGCAGCCCGAGCAGGGACAATGAGCAGTTCTTC. Protein product: CASSPSRDNEQFF.